This TCR beta chain was documented in a study of T-cell memory formation after mild COVID-19. General study results and limits: The main location of contracting CD4+ clones was CM and EM, and that of contracting CD8+ clones was EMRA. In pre-infection memory, a portion of responding clones appeared, which suggested that cross-reactive memory joined. A balance of CD4 and CD8 characterized clones contracting day 15 to 85, whereas later expanders leaned CD4+.

The V end lost 4 bases, the J end lost 7 bases, and 11 bases lay between the germline ends. Germline CDR1 SQVTM, CDR2 ANQGSEA. CDR3 size: 12 residues. On this clonotype itself: What it recognizes is unknown.

UMIs and sample barcodes were carried by the TCR alpha and TCR beta cDNA libraries that 5'RACE produced using constant-segment primers. TCRdb analysed the 5' RACE reads with MiXCR anew, one entry per CDR3 protein. The sample has 380,000 or so distinct CDR3 sequences; approximately 15% are singletons. The V gene is TRBV29-1, the J gene TRBJ1-5; D unclear. The source of this sequence is a man aged 18 to 29 who had mild COVID-19 (a few samples of this study predate the infection). Cell type and time point are not known. Sequenced input: PBMCs or a T cell subset sorted from them (not recorded which). The CDR3 is CSVATPGQPQHF. CDR3 nucleotide sequence: TGCAGCGTTGCCACCCCAGGCCAGCCCCAGCATTTT.